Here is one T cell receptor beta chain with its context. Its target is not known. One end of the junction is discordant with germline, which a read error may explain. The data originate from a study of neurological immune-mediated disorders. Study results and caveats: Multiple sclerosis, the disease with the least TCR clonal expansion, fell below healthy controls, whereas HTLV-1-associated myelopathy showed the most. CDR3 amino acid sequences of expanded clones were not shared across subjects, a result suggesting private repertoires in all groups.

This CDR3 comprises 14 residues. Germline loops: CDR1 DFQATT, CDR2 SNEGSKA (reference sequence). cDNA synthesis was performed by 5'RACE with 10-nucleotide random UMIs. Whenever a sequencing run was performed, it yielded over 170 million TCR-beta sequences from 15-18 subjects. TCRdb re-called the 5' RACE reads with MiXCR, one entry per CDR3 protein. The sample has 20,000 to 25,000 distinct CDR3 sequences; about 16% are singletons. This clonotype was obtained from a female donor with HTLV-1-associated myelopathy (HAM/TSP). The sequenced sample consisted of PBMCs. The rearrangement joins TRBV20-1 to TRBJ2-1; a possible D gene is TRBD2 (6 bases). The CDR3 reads CRALERNSCGAQFF. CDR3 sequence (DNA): TGCCGTGCTCTAGAAAGGAATAGCTGCGGGGCCCAGTTCTTC.